This section outlines one TCR beta chain sequence together with its context. Its antigen is still unknown. The J segment lost 3 bases and the V segment lost 9 bases, leaving 5 bases of the junction unmatched. This CDR3 is 14 amino acids long. The germline V gene encodes CDR1 SGHNT and CDR2 YYREEE (reference sequence). The sample comes from a study of cytomegalovirus exposure and HLA in healthy donors. General study points: Clonal expansion, a later analysis showed, was greater in HLA-associated TCR beta chains than in equally common others.

The PCR used 60 Vbeta and 13 Jbeta primers. The repertoire was sequenced with immunoSEQ multiplex PCR; TCRdb's copy has only in-frame clones and lacks some. The sample includes roughly 130,000 clones, around 70% of them seen just once. The source of this sequence is a man aged 25-45 years in good health and CMV-seropositive. Specimen: PBMCs. V usage is TRBV5-4 and J usage is TRBJ2-7, with TRBD2 matching 14 bases. CDR3 residues: CATGTSGSLYEQYF. In DNA form, the CDR3 reads TGTGCCACCGGGACTAGCGGGAGTCTCTACGAGCAGTACTTC.